The clone carrying this TCR beta chain was counted a few times. Its antigen is as yet unknown. These data originate in a study of T-cell memory formation after mild COVID-19. Broader study findings: From day 15 to 85, contracting clones were balanced between CD4 and CD8, whereas later expanders leaned toward CD4+.

5'RACE primed from the constant segment yielded TCR alpha and TCR beta cDNA libraries bearing sample barcodes and UMIs. TCRdb redid the calling of the 5' RACE reads with MiXCR, one entry per CDR3 protein. The table includes some 450,000 distinct CDR3 sequences, around 20% detected once. Sequencing used PBMCs or a T cell subset sorted from them (not recorded which). The sequence was collected from an adult woman who had mild COVID-19 (a few samples of this study predate the infection). Cell type and time point are not known.

CDR3 sequence: CASSVEQGLPGNTIYF. The CDR3 bases are TGTGCCAGCAGCGTGGAACAGGGGCTCCCCGGAAACACCATATATTTT. This sequence joins TRBV9 and TRBJ1-3; 7 bases fit TRBD1. From germline, CDR1 is SGDLS and CDR2 YYNGEE. V lost 2 bases, J lost 4 bases, and 9 bases stayed unmatched. This CDR3 has 16 residues.